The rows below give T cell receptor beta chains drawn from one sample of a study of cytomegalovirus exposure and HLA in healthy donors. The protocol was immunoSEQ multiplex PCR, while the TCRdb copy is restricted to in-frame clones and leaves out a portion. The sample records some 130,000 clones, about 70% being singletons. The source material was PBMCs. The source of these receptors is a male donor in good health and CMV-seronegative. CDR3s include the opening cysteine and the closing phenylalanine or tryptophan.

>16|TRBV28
CASSLLGAGGLYEQYF
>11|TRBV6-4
CASSDRETQYF
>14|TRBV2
CASRRTDVNTEAFF
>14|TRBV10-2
CASRTVAATDTQYF
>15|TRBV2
CASSVSVLVFPEQYF
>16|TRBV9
CASSSRPGQWQETQYF
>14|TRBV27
CASSKTSTTDTQYF
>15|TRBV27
CASRRGRSANQPQHF
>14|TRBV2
CASSDARSSYEQYF
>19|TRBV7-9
CSSSSTLRARGGEVNEQFF
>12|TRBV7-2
CASSTYTDTQYF
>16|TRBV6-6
CASSYLTSGNSGELFF
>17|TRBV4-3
CASSQDPAGGLINEQFF
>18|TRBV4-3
CASSQSWGGGGTYNEQFF
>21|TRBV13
CASSPPPGLAGEDTSTDTQYF
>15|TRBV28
CASSAGGPTNEKLFF
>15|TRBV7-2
CASSPDRLKNTEAFF
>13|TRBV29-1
CSAGATGANEQFF
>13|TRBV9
CASSTRGLGGYTF
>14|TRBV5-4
CASSLSGITDTQYF
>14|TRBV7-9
CASRRAEPYNEQFF
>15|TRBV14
CASSQMLAIRETQYF
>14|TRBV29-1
CSVAGTRGVDEQYF
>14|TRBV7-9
CSSTDSTQTGELFF
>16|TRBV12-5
CASGLATAGYYNEQFF
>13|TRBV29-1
CSVGGTGANVLTF
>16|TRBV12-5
CASGFVAGANTGELFF
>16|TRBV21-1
CASSKDTAKPYYGYTF
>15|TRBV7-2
CASSLTAGGRNEQFF
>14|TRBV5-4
CASSRTGFDNEQFF
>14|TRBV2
CASNSRDRPYEQYF
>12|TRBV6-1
CASSPGTDTQYF
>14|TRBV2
CASSDTGEADTQYF
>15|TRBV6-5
CASSYSGTGFFEQFF
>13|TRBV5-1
CASSSLATGELFF
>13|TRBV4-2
CASSQDADQPQHF
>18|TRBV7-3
CASSSQGTGISGANVLTF
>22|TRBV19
CASSPWGTGIMTRRHHEGELFF
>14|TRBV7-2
CASTQGGSGYGYTF
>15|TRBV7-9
CASSPDRGGNQPQHF